This entry concerns a single T cell receptor beta chain. This sample stems from a study of blood T cells in healthy people across ages. V lost 5 bases to trimming and J lost 7 bases; unmatched junction nucleotides: 7. In germline, CDR1 is LNHNV, CDR2 YYDKDF (reference sequence). The CDR3 is 14 residues long. Researchers isolated at least 7 million PBMCs per sample. Through a sample-barcoded 5' primer and a J-beta primer mix, a second PCR was run for 7 to 11 cycles. A template-switch adaptor containing 12 random nucleotides labeled each cDNA molecule. TCRdb re-analysed the 5' RACE reads in MiXCR, keeping a single row per CDR3 protein. Among 1,800,000 or so distinct CDR3 sequences, around 40% were seen once, and the ten largest hold 23%.

Specimen: blood. The clonotype was recovered from a human donor in good health. J is TRBJ1-4 and V is TRBV15, with 7 positions matching TRBD1. CDR3 coding DNA: TGTGCCACCAGCGACAGGGCAGTGAGTGAAAAACTGTTTTTT. Translated, it gives CATSDRAVSEKLFF.